The next 16 T cell receptor beta chains were all read from a single sample in a study of blood T cell repertoires in COVID-19. The assay was immunoSEQ multiplex PCR, and TCRdb's table has in-frame clones only and misses some. This sample carries 73,000 or so clones, roughly four fifths of them seen once, and the ten largest clones take roughly 6%. Sequencing was done on a sample of peripheral blood. Source of these receptors: a woman in her sixties or seventies with acute or convalescent COVID-19.

This clone was counted once. This chain joins TRBV14 and TRBJ1-5; 8 bases are a match to TRBD1. The trim removed 4 bases at V and 2 bases at J, leaving 1 base unmatched. The V gene's germline CDR1 is SGHDN and CDR2 FVKESK. The CDR3 totals 14 residues. CDR3 sequence reads: CASSLGQGNQPQHF. DNA for the CDR3: TGTGCCAGCAGCCTGGGACAGGGCAATCAGCCCCAGCATTTT.

V usage is TRBV11-2 and J usage is TRBJ1-1; D remains unclear. The V end lost 1 base, the J end lost 6 bases, and 12 bases lay between the germline ends. Germline assignment: CDR1 SGHAT and CDR2 FQNNGV. There are 14 residues in the CDR3. CDR3 protein: CASSLVMRVAEAFF. CDR3 sequence (DNA): TGTGCCAGCAGCTTAGTGATGAGGGTAGCTGAAGCTTTCTTT.

The rearrangement joins TRBV10-2 to TRBJ2-3, with a weak D call TRBD2 (6 bases). The CDR3 is 14 amino acids. From germline, CDR1 is WSHSY and CDR2 SAAADI. Trimming took off 5 bases at V and 7 bases at J, with 16 bases between the two ends. The CDR3 DNA follows: TGCGCCAGCAGTTGGGGGGAGTTTCAAAATACGCAGTATTTT. It is translated as CASSWGEFQNTQYF.

V usage is TRBV19 and J usage is TRBJ1-3; the D is unclear. Germline CDR1 reads LNHDA; CDR2 reads SQIVND (reference sequence). The CDR3 loop spans 11 amino acids. With 1 base removed from V and 8 bases from J, the gap between germline ends came to 3 bases. The CDR3 protein is CASSIADTIYF. The CDR3 DNA is TGTGCCAGTAGTATAGCGGACACCATATATTTT.

The chain uses TRBV30 and TRBJ1-6, with TRBD1 matching 7 bases. Germline V gives CDR1 GTSNPN, CDR2 SVGIG (reference sequence). Losses at the gene ends were 2 bases for V and 9 bases for J; bases not matched to a gene: 4. This CDR3 contains 13 residues. The CDR3 sequence is CAWSLQGSSPLHF. CDR3 sequence (DNA): TGTGCCTGGAGTCTACAGGGGAGTTCACCCCTCCACTTT.

The table lists this clone with a few counts. V and J are TRBV3-1 (or the pseudogene TRBV3-2) and TRBJ1-2; possibly TRBD1 for D (6 bases). Per germline, CDR1 LGHDT and CDR2 YNNKEL (reference sequence). V was clipped by 5 bases and J by 8 bases, with 21 bases between them. This CDR3 spans 15 amino acids. CDR3 region: CASSSRGGGQGGYTF. The CDR3 DNA reads as TGTGCCAGCAGCTCCCGAGGGGGGGGCCAAGGAGGCTACACCTTC.

The chain recombines TRBV4-1 with TRBJ1-2, with D unresolved. The V gene lost 0 bases and the J gene lost 1 base, with 9 bases spanning the gap. This CDR3 has 15 amino acids. Germline CDR1 is MGHRA and CDR2 is YSYEKL. The CDR3 DNA follows: TGCGCCAGCAGCCAAGAGTCCAGAAATAACTATGGCTACACCTTC. It encodes CASSQESRNNYGYTF.

The chain is built from TRBV19 and TRBJ1-1; 7 bases fit TRBD1. This CDR3 is 12 amino acids long. V was clipped by 6 bases and J by 7 bases; unmatched bases: 5. CDR1 and CDR2 (germline): LNHDA, SQIVND (reference sequence). In DNA, the CDR3 is TGTGCCAGTAGACAGGACAGGAATGAAGCTTTCTTT. Protein sequence: CASRQDRNEAFF.

The chain recombines TRBV6-5 with TRBJ1-1, with D possibly being TRBD1 (5 bases). V gave up 6 bases and J gave up 0 bases, with 14 bases separating them. Per the germline V gene, CDR1 is MNHEY and CDR2 is SVGAGI. The CDR3 has 15 amino acids. In DNA, the CDR3 is TGTGCCAGCAGGGGGCCGGATAATATGAACACTGAAGCTTTCTTT. Translating it yields CASRGPDNMNTEAFF.

The chain recombines TRBV19 with TRBJ2-1; 7 bases are a match to TRBD1. The CDR3 spans 14 residues. CDR1 is LNHDA and CDR2 is SQIVND in the germline V gene (reference sequence). The J segment lost 6 bases and the V segment lost 5 bases, leaving 7 bases of the junction unmatched. CDR3 sequence: CASSQPGQSNEQFF. The CDR3 region has the DNA TGTGCCAGTAGTCAACCGGGACAGAGCAATGAGCAGTTCTTC.

The chain links TRBV7-2 to TRBJ1-2; D not resolved. The germline V and J ends were trimmed by 3 bases and 2 bases, with 13 bases remaining between them. The CDR3 loop spans 15 amino acids. Germline loops: CDR1 SGHTA, CDR2 FQGNSA. The CDR3 DNA reads TGTGCCAGCAGCTTGACCAGGAAACCCAACTATGGCTACACCTTC. This encodes CASSLTRKPNYGYTF.

The chain links TRBV7-9 to TRBJ1-2; 7 bases fit TRBD1. The CDR3 runs 13 residues. Germline V gives CDR1 SEHNR, CDR2 FQNEAQ (reference sequence). V trimming: 7 bases; J trimming: 3 bases; junction bases outside the gene matches: 5. The CDR3 reads CASTTTGHYGYTF. The CDR3 DNA reads as TGTGCCAGCACCACGACAGGGCACTATGGCTACACCTTC.

This chain uses TRBV6-5 with TRBJ1-5, with D perhaps TRBD1 (6 bases). The V gene's germline CDR1 is MNHEY and CDR2 SVGAGI. V shed 7 bases and J shed 6 bases, with 16 bases lying between them. The CDR3 extends over 14 amino acids. This chain's CDR3 is CASTAGAGTQPQHF. In nucleotides, the CDR3 is TGTGCCAGCACGGCAGGGGCCGGTACTCAGCCCCAGCATTTT.

The J gene is TRBJ1-2, the V gene TRBV3-1 (or the pseudogene TRBV3-2), with 7 nucleotides matching TRBD1. Looked up from germline, CDR1 is LGHDT and CDR2 is YNNKEL (reference sequence). This CDR3 has 15 residues. V was pared by 2 bases and J by 5 bases, with 8 bases of the junction left unmatched. The CDR3 loop is CASSQRTDRRYGYTF. Written as DNA, the CDR3 is TGTGCCAGCAGCCAACGAACGGACAGGCGGTATGGCTACACCTTC.

The chain links TRBV25-1 to TRBJ2-1; 10 bases agree with TRBD1. Germline CDR1 MGHDK, CDR2 SYGVNS. CDR3 length: 18 residues. V trimming: 1 base; J trimming: 4 bases; junction bases outside the gene matches: 10. For the CDR3, the DNA is TGTGCCAGCAGTGAATCGTGGGGACAGGGGAGTAAGTACAATGAGCAGTTCTTC. Amino acid sequence: CASSESWGQGSKYNEQFF. The full variable domain, with the rest looked up from reference TRBV25-1 and TRBJ2-1, is EADIYQTPRYLVIGTGKKITLECSQTMGHDKMYWYQQDPGMELHLIHYSYGVNSTEKGDLSSESTVSRIRTEHFPLTLESARPSHTSQYLCASSESWGQGSKYNEQFFGPGTRLTVL.

The rearrangement joins TRBV27 to TRBJ2-7, with 11 bases fitting TRBD2. The CDR3 spans 15 residues. V lost 2 bases, J lost 0 bases, and 0 bases stayed unmatched. Germline loops: CDR1 MNHEY, CDR2 SMNVEV (reference sequence). The CDR3 here is CASSLLAGGSYEQYF. The CDR3 DNA sequence: TGTGCCAGCAGTTTACTAGCGGGGGGCTCCTACGAGCAGTACTTC.